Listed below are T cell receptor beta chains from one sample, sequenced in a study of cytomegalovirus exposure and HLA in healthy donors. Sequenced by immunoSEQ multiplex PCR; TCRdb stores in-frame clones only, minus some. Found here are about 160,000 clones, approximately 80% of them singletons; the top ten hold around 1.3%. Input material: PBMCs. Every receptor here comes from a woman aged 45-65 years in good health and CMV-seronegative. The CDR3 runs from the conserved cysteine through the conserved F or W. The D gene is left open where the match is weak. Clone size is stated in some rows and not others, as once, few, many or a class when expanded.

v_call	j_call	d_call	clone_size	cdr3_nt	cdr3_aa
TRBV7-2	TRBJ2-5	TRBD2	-	TGTGCCAGCAGACAACCGGGGACTAGCGGGGGGGCCACCCAAGAGACCCAGTACTTC	CASRQPGTSGGATQETQYF
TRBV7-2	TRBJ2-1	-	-	TGTGCCAGCAGCTTAAACGGGGCCTACAATGAGCAGTTCTTC	CASSLNGAYNEQFF
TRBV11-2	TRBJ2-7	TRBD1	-	TGTGCCAGCAGCCCCTCGACAGGGCTGTACGAGCAGTACTTC	CASSPSTGLYEQYF
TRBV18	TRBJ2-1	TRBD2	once	TGTGCCAGCTCACTAAATCCGACTAGCGGGGGCTCCTACTACAATGAGCAGTTCTTC	CASSLNPTSGGSYYNEQFF
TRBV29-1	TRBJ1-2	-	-	TGCAGCGCAGATGGGGTACAGGAGAACTATGGCTACACCTTC	CSADGVQENYGYTF
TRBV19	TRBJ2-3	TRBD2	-	TGTGCCAGTAGTATTAGCGGGGAAGCGGGAGCAGATACGCAGTATTTT	CASSISGEAGADTQYF
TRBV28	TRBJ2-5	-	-	TGTGCCAGCAGTTTGGACAAGCAAGAGACCCAGTACTTC	CASSLDKQETQYF
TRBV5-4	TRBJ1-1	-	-	TGTGCCAGCAGCTTGGGTGGCGGGAACACTGAAGCTTTCTTT	CASSLGGGNTEAFF
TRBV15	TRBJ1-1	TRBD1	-	TGTGCCACCAGCAGCTACCGGGACAGGGATCCCACTGAAGCTTTCTTT	CATSSYRDRDPTEAFF
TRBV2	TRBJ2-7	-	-	TGTGCCAGCAGGACTGACAGCTACGAGCAGTACTTC	CASRTDSYEQYF
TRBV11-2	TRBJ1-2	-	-	TGTGCCAGCAGCCCCTCGGGACTTACTAACTATGGCTACACCTTC	CASSPSGLTNYGYTF
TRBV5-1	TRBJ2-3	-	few	TGCGCCAGCAGCCCGGGGGACCCGTTGGATACGCAGTATTTT	CASSPGDPLDTQYF
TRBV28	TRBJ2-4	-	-	TGTGCCAGCAGCACGGACTCGCTCAGGGCCAAAAACATTCAGTACTTC	CASSTDSLRAKNIQYF
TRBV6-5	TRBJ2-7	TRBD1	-	TGTGCCAGCAGACGACAGGGGCCAGACTACGAGCAGTACTTC	CASRRQGPDYEQYF
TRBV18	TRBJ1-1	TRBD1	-	TGTGCCAGCTCACCATTTTCGGGACAGGGGACAAACACTGAAGCTTTCTTT	CASSPFSGQGTNTEAFF
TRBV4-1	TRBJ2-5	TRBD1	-	TGCGCCAGCAGCCAAGGAAGGGGGTTTGGACAGGGTGGGCAAGAGACCCAGTACTTC	CASSQGRGFGQGGQETQYF
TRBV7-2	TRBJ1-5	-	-	TGTGCCAGCAGCTTAGGGGCAGGTGGCAATCAGCCCCAGCATTTT	CASSLGAGGNQPQHF
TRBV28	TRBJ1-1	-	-	TGTGCCAGCAGTTTATTTTACCAGGGGCGGAACACTGAAGCTTTCTTT	CASSLFYQGRNTEAFF
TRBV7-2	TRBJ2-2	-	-	TGTGCCAGCACAGGGAACACCGGGGAGCTGTTTTTT	CASTGNTGELFF
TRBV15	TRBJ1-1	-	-	TGTGCCATACAACAGGGCATGAACACTGAAGCTTTCTTT	CAIQQGMNTEAFF
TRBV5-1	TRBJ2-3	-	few	TGCGCCAGCAGCTTGGGGGGGACTAGCACAGATACGCAGTATTTT	CASSLGGTSTDTQYF
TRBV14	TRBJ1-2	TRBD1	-	TGTGCCAGCAGCCAAGTACAGGGGGGAAACTATGGCTACACCTTC	CASSQVQGGNYGYTF
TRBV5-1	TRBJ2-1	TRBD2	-	TGCGCCAGCAGGACGGGACTAGACTCCTACAATGAGCAGTTCTTC	CASRTGLDSYNEQFF
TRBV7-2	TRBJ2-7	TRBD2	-	TGTGCCAGCAGCTTAGGACTAGCGGGAGTATACGAGCAGTACTTC	CASSLGLAGVYEQYF
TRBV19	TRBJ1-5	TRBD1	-	TGTGCCAGTAGCACCCGGGACAGTTATCAGCCCCAGCATTTT	CASSTRDSYQPQHF
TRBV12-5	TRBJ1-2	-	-	TGTGCTAGTGGCTTTTCGGGAGTTTATGGCTACACCTTC	CASGFSGVYGYTF
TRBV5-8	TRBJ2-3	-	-	TGTGCCAGCAGCCGAGGTCGCTCAGCGGGCACAGATACGCAGTATTTT	CASSRGRSAGTDTQYF
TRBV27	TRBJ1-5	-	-	TGTGCCAGCAGTTTTGGGGGCAAACAGCCCCAGCATTTT	CASSFGGKQPQHF
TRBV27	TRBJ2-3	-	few	TGTGCCAGCAGTTTGACACCCCGACCAAACACAGATACGCAGTATTTT	CASSLTPRPNTDTQYF
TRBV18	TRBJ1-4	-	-	TGTGCCAGCTCACCCGATGGCCGTGCAACTAATGAAAAACTGTTTTTT	CASSPDGRATNEKLFF
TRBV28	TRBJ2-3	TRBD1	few	TGTGCCAGCAGTTTAAGGGGGACAGGCACAGATACGCAGTATTTT	CASSLRGTGTDTQYF
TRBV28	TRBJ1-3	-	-	TGTGCCAGCAGTGCTTCCTCGACAGCTGTAAACACCATATATTTT	CASSASSTAVNTIYF
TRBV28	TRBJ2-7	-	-	TGTGCCAGCAGGTATGGGCCCCCTTCCTACGAGCAGTACTTC	CASRYGPPSYEQYF
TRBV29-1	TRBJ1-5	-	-	TGCAGCGCCGCAACCTTAGGAGCCGAGCCCCAGCATTTT	CSAATLGAEPQHF
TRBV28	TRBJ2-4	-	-	TGTGCCAGCACCACTGGGGGGAAAAACATTCAGTACTTC	CASTTGGKNIQYF
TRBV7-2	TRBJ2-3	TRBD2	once	TGTGCCAGCAGCTTTCGTGGGGGGGAAGATACGCAGTATTTT	CASSFRGGEDTQYF
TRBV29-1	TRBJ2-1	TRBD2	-	TGCAGCGTTCCTCCTTGGGGGGGGCGCGTTGGACTAGCGGGGGGCCCGGGAAACAATGAGCAGTTCTTC	CSVPPWGGRVGLAGGPGNNEQFF
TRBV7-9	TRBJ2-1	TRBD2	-	TGTGCCAGCAGCTTGAGCGGGGTCGTCTCTAGCTCCTACAATGAGCAGTTCTTC	CASSLSGVVSSSYNEQFF
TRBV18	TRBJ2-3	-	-	TGTGCCAGCACCGGGACTAGCACAGATACGCAGTATTTT	CASTGTSTDTQYF
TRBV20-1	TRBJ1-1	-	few	TGCAGTGCTAGAGAACAGGGTCAAGCTTTCTTT	CSAREQGQAFF
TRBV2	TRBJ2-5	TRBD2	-	TGTGCCCAGAGGGCTAGCGGGGCGTCGGTGGAGACCCAGTACTTC	CAQRASGASVETQYF
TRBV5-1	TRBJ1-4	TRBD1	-	TGCGCCAGCAGCACCGGAGGGACAGGGGCCGATGAAAAACTGTTTTTT	CASSTGGTGADEKLFF
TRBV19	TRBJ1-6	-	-	TGTGCCGGAGGAACTGTAGGACCGTCACCCCTCCACTTT	CAGGTVGPSPLHF
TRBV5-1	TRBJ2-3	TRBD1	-	TGCGCCAGCAGCTTGGGGGGACAGACAGATACGCAGTATTTT	CASSLGGQTDTQYF
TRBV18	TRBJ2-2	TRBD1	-	TGTGCCAGCTCACGAGGACAGGGAGGTTTCACCGGGGAGCTGTTTTTT	CASSRGQGGFTGELFF
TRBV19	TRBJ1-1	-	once	TGTGCCAGTAGTATTACAGGCCCAACCTACACTGAAGCTTTCTTT	CASSITGPTYTEAFF
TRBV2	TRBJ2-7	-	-	TGTGCCAGCAGGTTCCCTACGGGCGAGCAGTACTTC	CASRFPTGEQYF
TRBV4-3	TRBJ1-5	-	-	TGCGCCAGCAGCCAAGATTATTCTCAGCCCCAGCATTTT	CASSQDYSQPQHF